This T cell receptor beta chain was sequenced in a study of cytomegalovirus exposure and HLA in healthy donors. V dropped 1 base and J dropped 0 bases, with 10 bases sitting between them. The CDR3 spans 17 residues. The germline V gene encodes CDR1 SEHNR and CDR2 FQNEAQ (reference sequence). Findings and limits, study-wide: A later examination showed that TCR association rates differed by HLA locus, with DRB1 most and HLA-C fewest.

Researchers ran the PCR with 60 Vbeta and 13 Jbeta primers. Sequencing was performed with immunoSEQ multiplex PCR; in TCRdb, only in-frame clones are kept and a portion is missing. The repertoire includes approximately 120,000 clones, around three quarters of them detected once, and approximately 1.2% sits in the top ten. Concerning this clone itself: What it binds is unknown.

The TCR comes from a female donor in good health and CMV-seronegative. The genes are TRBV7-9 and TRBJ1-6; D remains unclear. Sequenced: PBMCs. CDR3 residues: CASSLGGGRSYNSPLHF. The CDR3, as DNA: TGTGCCAGCAGCTTAGGAGGAGGCCGCTCCTATAATTCACCCCTCCACTTT.